The clone carrying this T cell receptor beta chain has just a few counts. Its antigen is as yet unknown. Barcoded TCR alpha and TCR beta cDNA libraries with UMIs came from 5'RACE using constant-segment primers. TCRdb fed the 5' RACE reads into MiXCR, producing one record per CDR3 protein. The data hold about 210,000 distinct CDR3 sequences, with roughly 27% observed a single time. In germline, CDR1 is SEHNR, CDR2 FQNEAQ (reference sequence). This CDR3 is built from 15 residues. The trim removed 6 bases at V and 7 bases at J, leaving 11 bases unmatched. The data originate from a study of T-cell memory formation after mild COVID-19. Study-level results: CD8+ contracting clones occupied EMRA, while CD4+ ones occupied mainly CM and EM.

The sample comprised PBMCs or a T cell subset sorted from them (not recorded which). The clonotype comes from an adult woman who had mild COVID-19 (a few samples of this study predate the infection). Cell type and time point are not known. The chain combines TRBV7-9 with TRBJ2-1, with 8 bases aligning to TRBD1. CDR3: CASRLSGGQENEQFF. The CDR3 coding sequence is TGTGCCAGCAGATTATCAGGGGGCCAAGAAAATGAGCAGTTCTTC.